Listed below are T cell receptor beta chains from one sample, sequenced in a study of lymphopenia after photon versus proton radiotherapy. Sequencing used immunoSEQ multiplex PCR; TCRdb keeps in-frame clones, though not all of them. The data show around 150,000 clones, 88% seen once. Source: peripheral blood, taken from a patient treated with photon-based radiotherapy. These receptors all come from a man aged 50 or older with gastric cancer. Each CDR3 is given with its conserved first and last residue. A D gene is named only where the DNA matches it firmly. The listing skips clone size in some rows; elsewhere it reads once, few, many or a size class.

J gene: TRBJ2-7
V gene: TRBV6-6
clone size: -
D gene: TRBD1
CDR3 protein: CASRGDRDASHYEQYF
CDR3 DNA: TGTGCCAGCAGGGGGGACAGGGACGCGTCCCACTACGAGCAGTACTTC

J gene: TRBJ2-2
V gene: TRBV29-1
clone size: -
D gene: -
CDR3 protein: CSVRDRFDDTGELFF
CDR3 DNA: TGCAGCGTCCGCGACAGGTTTGACGACACCGGGGAGCTGTTTTTT

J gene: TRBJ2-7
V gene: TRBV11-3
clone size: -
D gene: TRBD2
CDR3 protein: CASSLIRVDGRLGYEQYF
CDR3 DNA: TGTGCCAGCAGCTTAATCCGTGTCGACGGGAGGTTAGGGTACGAGCAGTACTTC

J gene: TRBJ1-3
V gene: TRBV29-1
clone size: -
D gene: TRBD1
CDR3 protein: CSVSGQVSGNTIYF
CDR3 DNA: TGCAGCGTTTCAGGACAGGTCTCTGGAAACACCATATATTTT

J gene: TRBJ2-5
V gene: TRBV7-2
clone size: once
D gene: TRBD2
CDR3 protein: CASSLAGGRAQETQYF
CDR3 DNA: TGTGCCAGCAGCTTAGCGGGCGGGAGGGCCCAAGAGACCCAGTACTTC

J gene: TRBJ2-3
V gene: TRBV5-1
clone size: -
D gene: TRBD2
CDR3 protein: CASSLLAGVGTDTQYF
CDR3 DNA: TGCGCCAGCAGCCTCTTAGCGGGAGTCGGCACAGATACGCAGTATTTT

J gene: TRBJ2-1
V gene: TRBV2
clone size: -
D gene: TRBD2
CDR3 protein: CASSVTSGSYNEQFF
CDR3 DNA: TGTGCCAGCAGTGTGACTAGCGGGAGCTACAATGAGCAGTTCTTC

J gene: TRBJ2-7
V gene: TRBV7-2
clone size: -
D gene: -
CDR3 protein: CASSLGQSSYEQYF
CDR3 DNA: TGTGCCAGCAGCTTAGGACAGAGTAGCTACGAGCAGTACTTC

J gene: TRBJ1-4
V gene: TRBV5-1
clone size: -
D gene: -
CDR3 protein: CASRGSTATNEKLFF
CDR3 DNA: TGCGCCAGCAGAGGGAGCACAGCAACTAATGAAAAACTGTTTTTT

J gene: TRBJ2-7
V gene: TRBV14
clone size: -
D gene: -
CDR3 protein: CASSQEHGSGKGYEQYF
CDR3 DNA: TGTGCCAGCAGCCAAGAACACGGGTCAGGGAAGGGATACGAGCAGTACTTC

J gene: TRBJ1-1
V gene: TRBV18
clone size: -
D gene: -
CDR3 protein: CASSPPVNTEAFF
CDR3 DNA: TGTGCCAGCTCACCACCAGTGAACACTGAAGCTTTCTTT

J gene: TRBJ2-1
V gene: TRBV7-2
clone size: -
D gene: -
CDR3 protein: CASSLALSGINLNEQFF
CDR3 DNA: TGTGCCAGCAGCTTAGCCCTAAGCGGAATCAACCTCAATGAGCAGTTCTTC

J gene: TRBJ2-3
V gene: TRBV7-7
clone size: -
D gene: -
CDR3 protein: CASSPGPSTDTQYF
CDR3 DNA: TGTGCCAGCAGCCCGGGACCTAGCACAGATACGCAGTATTTT

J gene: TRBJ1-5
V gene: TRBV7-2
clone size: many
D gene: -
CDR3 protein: CASSPGQLNQPQHF
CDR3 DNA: TGTGCCAGCAGCCCTGGACAGCTCAATCAGCCCCAGCATTTT

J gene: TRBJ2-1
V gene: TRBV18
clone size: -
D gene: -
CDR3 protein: CASSPLVRDNEQFF
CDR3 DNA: TGTGCCAGCTCACCTCTGGTACGCGACAATGAGCAGTTCTTC

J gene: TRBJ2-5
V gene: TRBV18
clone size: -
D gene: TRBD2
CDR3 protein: CASSPSLAVQETQYF
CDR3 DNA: TGTGCCAGCTCACCATCACTAGCGGTCCAAGAGACCCAGTACTTC

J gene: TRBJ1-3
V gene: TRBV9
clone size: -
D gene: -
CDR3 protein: CASSVEGSAGNTIYF
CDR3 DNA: TGTGCCAGCAGCGTAGAAGGTAGCGCCGGAAACACCATATATTTT

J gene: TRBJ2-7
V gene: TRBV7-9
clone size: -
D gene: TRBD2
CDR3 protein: CASREAGETYEQYF
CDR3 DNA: TGTGCCAGCAGAGAAGCGGGAGAAACCTACGAGCAGTACTTC

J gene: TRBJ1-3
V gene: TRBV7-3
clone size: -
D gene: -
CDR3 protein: CASSLPTGTGNTIYF
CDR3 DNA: TGTGCCAGCAGCTTACCTACAGGGACTGGAAACACCATATATTTT

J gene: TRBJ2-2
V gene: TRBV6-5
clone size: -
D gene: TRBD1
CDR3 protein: CASRRQGTDTGELFF
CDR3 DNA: TGTGCCAGCAGGCGACAGGGGACGGACACCGGGGAGCTGTTTTTT

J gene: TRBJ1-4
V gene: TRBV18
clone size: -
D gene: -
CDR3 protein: CASSPQQLSATNEKLFF
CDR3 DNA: TGTGCCAGCTCACCACAACAATTATCTGCAACTAATGAAAAACTGTTTTTT

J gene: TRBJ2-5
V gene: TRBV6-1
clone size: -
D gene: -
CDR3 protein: CASSPYPAGETQYF
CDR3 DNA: TGTGCCAGCAGTCCTTATCCCGCAGGGGAGACCCAGTACTTC

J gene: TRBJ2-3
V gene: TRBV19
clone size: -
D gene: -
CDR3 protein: CASSSISGAAQYF
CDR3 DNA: TGTGCCAGTAGTAGTATCTCGGGGGCCGCGCAGTATTTT

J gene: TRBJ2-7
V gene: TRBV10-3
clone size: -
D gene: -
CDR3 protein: CAISVGTAEQYF
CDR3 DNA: TGTGCCATCAGCGTAGGGACTGCCGAGCAGTACTTC

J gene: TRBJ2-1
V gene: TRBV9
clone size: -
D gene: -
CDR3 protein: CASSLGGVRNNEQFF
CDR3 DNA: TGTGCCAGCAGCCTCGGCGGGGTGAGAAACAATGAGCAGTTCTTC

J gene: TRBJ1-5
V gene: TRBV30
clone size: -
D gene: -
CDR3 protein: CAWSVGASGQPQHF
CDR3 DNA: TGTGCCTGGAGTGTAGGGGCTTCGGGGCAGCCCCAGCATTTT

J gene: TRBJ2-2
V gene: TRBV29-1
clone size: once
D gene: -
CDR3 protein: CSALVGGPNTGELFF
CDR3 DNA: TGCAGCGCCTTGGTAGGCGGGCCGAACACCGGGGAGCTGTTTTTT

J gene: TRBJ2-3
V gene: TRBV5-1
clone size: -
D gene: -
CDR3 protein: CASSFGGTDTQYF
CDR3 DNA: TGCGCCAGCAGCTTTGGCGGCACAGATACGCAGTATTTT

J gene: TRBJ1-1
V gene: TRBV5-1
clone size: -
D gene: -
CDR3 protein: CASSLPPNTEAFF
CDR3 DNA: TGCGCCAGCAGCTTGCCACCGAACACTGAAGCTTTCTTT

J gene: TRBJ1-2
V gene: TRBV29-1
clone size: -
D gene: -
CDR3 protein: CSVEMREEYHGYTF
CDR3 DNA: TGCAGCGTTGAAATGAGGGAAGAATACCATGGCTACACCTTC

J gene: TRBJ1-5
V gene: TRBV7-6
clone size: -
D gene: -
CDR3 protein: CASSLGLLQPQHF
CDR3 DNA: TGTGCCAGCAGCTTGGGACTCCTACAGCCCCAGCATTTT

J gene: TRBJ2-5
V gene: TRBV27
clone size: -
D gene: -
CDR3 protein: CASSITRQETQYF
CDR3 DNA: TGTGCCAGCAGTATCACACGCCAAGAGACCCAGTACTTC

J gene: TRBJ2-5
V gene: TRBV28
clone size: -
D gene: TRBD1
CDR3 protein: CASSGSGQGVETQYF
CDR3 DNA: TGTGCCAGCAGTGGCTCCGGACAGGGAGTAGAGACCCAGTACTTC

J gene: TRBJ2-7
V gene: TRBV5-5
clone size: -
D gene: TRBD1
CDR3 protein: CASSLMWRQGNEQYF
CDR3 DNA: TGTGCCAGCAGCTTGATGTGGCGACAGGGGAACGAGCAGTACTTC

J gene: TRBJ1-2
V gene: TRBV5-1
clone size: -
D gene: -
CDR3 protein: CASSLGGLGQRHYGYTF
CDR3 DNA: TGCGCCAGCAGCTTGGGGGGACTAGGACAGCGGCACTATGGCTACACCTTC

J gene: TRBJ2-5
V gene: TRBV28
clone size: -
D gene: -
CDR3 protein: CASSLEGNWETQYF
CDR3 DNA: TGTGCCAGCAGTTTGGAGGGGAATTGGGAGACCCAGTACTTC